Each of the 4 T cell receptor beta chains below was sequenced from the same sample in a study of blood T cell repertoires in COVID-19. Only in-frame clones appear in the TCRdb table, and some are missing; sequencing was by immunoSEQ multiplex PCR. The sample contains some 340,000 clones, 65% to 85% of which appear only once. The sequenced material came from peripheral blood. Receptors were obtained from a man aged 25 to 45 with active or convalescent COVID-19.

V gene TRBV29-1 combines with J gene TRBJ1-3; D is uncertain. Trimming shortened V by 7 bases and J by 3 bases, and 13 bases separated the two germline ends. This CDR3 has 13 amino acids. Germline-derived CDR1 and CDR2 are SQVTM and ANQGSEA. The CDR3 here is CSAARDVGNTIYF. The CDR3 region has the DNA TGCAGCGCCGCCCGGGATGTTGGAAACACCATATATTTT. Full variable domain (outside the CDR3, taken from reference TRBV29-1 and TRBJ1-3): SAVISQKPSRDICQRGTSLTIQCQVDSQVTMMFWYRQQPGQSLTLIATANQGSEATYESGFVIDKFPISRPNLTFSTLTVSNMSPEDSSIYLCSAARDVGNTIYFGEGSWLTVV.

The chain uses TRBV15 and TRBJ2-1; a weak D match, TRBD1 (5 bases). CDR3 length: 13 amino acids. V dropped 1 base and J dropped 7 bases, with 8 bases sitting between them. CDR1 and CDR2 from the germline V gene are LNHNV and YYDKDF (reference sequence). The CDR3 is CATSRGGINEQFF. CDR3 DNA sequence: TGTGCCACCAGCAGAGGGGGCATAAATGAGCAGTTCTTC.

This clone was observed a handful of times. V is TRBV18 and J is TRBJ2-5; no definite D call. V was clipped by 3 bases and J by 2 bases, with 7 bases between them. CDR1 and CDR2 (germline): KGHSH, LQKENI. The length of the CDR3 is 13 residues. Here the CDR3 reads CASSPGQQETQYF. For the CDR3, the DNA is TGTGCCAGCTCACCGGGCCAGCAAGAGACCCAGTACTTC.

The chain uses TRBV12-5 and TRBJ1-5, with D maybe TRBD1 (5 bases). CDR1 and CDR2 from the germline V gene are LGHNT and FRNRAP. There are 17 residues in the CDR3. Trimming removed 6 bases from V and 1 base from J, with 19 bases in between. The chain's CDR3 is CASGPPRDSRSNQPQHF. For the CDR3, the DNA is TGTGCTAGTGGCCCGCCGAGGGACTCAAGGAGCAATCAGCCCCAGCATTTT.